A selection of T cell receptor beta chains follows, all from one sample in a study of shared clonotypes between healthy human individuals. This table comes from immunoSEQ multiplex PCR, and its TCRdb copy is limited to in-frame clones, with some not included. The sample lists millions of clones, around 94% seen once, with around 0.14% in the top ten. Material for sequencing was naive CD4+ T cells sorted from blood. These receptors were taken from a man younger than 35 in good health. Both conserved end residues are part of each CDR3. The D gene is left open where the match is weak. Clone size is given for some rows only: seen once, a few or many times, or a class if the clone is expanded.

CAWSGFAGVGTGELFF,TGTGCCTGGAGTGGGTTTGCGGGAGTAGGGACCGGGGAGCTGTTTTTT,NA,TRBJ2-2,TRBV30,TRBD2
CAGAPGQGVNGYTF,TGTGCCGGCGCACCGGGACAGGGGGTTAATGGCTACACCTTC,NA,TRBJ1-2,TRBV6-6,TRBD1
CASSVVGEGGYTF,TGTGCCAGCAGCGTAGTAGGGGAGGGCGGCTACACCTTC,NA,TRBJ1-2,TRBV9,NA
CASRWPGNTEAFF,TGTGCCAGCCGGTGGCCGGGGAACACTGAAGCTTTCTTT,NA,TRBJ1-1,TRBV28,NA
CASSPTTPRYTF,TGCGCCAGCAGCCCTACCACCCCACGCTACACCTTC,once,TRBJ1-2,TRBV10-2,NA
CASSLVGGGETQYF,TGTGCCAGCAGCTTAGTGGGGGGCGGAGAGACCCAGTACTTC,NA,TRBJ2-5,TRBV7-2,NA
CASSPTGYVGNTIYF,TGTGCCAGCAGCCCGACAGGTTATGTGGGAAACACCATATATTTT,NA,TRBJ1-3,TRBV7-9,NA
CASSLSSGRGTGELFF,TGCGCCAGCAGCTTGAGTAGCGGGAGGGGGACCGGGGAGCTGTTTTTT,once,TRBJ2-2,TRBV5-1,TRBD2
CASSLGAEGYTF,TGCGCCAGCAGCTTGGGAGCGGAAGGCTACACCTTC,NA,TRBJ1-2,TRBV5-1,NA
CAWSRLTNEKLFF,TGTGCCTGGAGTCGGTTAACTAATGAAAAACTGTTTTTT,NA,TRBJ1-4,TRBV30,NA
CASSLEQGFSYNEQFF,TGTGCCAGCAGCTTAGAGCAGGGATTCTCCTACAATGAGCAGTTCTTC,once,TRBJ2-1,TRBV7-2,NA
CASSEYEGAETQYF,TGTGCCAGCAGTGAATATGAGGGGGCGGAGACCCAGTACTTC,NA,TRBJ2-5,TRBV25-1,TRBD1
CASRYSVGSIGSPLHF,TGTGCCAGCAGGTACTCGGTCGGATCAATAGGTTCACCCCTCCACTTT,few,TRBJ1-6,TRBV6-5,NA
CASKDEYSNQPQHF,TGTGCCAGCAAGGACGAGTATAGCAATCAGCCCCAGCATTTT,NA,TRBJ1-5,TRBV5-4,NA
CAWSDQETQYF,TGTGCCTGGAGTGATCAAGAGACCCAGTACTTC,once,TRBJ2-5,TRBV30,NA
CASSLAGTGLEKLFF,TGCGCCAGCAGCTTGGCCGGGACAGGCTTAGAAAAACTGTTTTTT,NA,TRBJ1-4,TRBV5-1,TRBD1
CASSDRGEPGELFF,TGCGCCAGCAGCGACAGGGGAGAACCCGGGGAGCTGTTTTTT,NA,TRBJ2-2,TRBV5-1,TRBD1
CASSLPSRESNYGYTF,TGTGCCAGCAGTCTACCCTCCAGGGAGTCTAACTATGGCTACACCTTC,NA,TRBJ1-2,TRBV28,NA
CASSEDQVSNQPQHF,TGTGCCAGCAGTGAAGATCAGGTTAGCAATCAGCCCCAGCATTTT,NA,TRBJ1-5,TRBV2,NA
CSVATQQGFEQYF,TGCAGCGTTGCAACCCAACAGGGATTCGAGCAGTACTTC,NA,TRBJ2-7,TRBV29-1,NA
CASSLGTGPYGYTF,TGTGCCAGCAGCTTGGGGACAGGCCCATATGGCTACACCTTC,NA,TRBJ1-2,TRBV5-5,TRBD1
CASSPPPGGGGAGYTF,TGTGCCAGCAGTCCCCCCCCAGGGGGCGGGGGGGCTGGCTACACCTTC,once,TRBJ1-2,TRBV28,TRBD1
CASMTLGENIQYF,TGTGCCAGTATGACACTTGGGGAAAACATTCAGTACTTC,few,TRBJ2-4,TRBV19,NA
CASSLAEGAGGVYNEQFF,TGCGCCAGCAGCTTGGCGGAAGGAGCGGGGGGAGTATACAATGAGCAGTTCTTC,NA,TRBJ2-1,TRBV5-1,TRBD2
CAWRTRQGRGTGELFF,TGTGCCTGGAGGACAAGACAGGGAAGGGGGACCGGGGAGCTGTTTTTT,NA,TRBJ2-2,TRBV30,TRBD1
CASSGGANYGYTF,TGTGCCAGCAGTGGCGGTGCCAACTATGGCTACACCTTC,NA,TRBJ1-2,TRBV28,NA
CASSQLVAHEQYF,TGTGCCAGCAGCCAATTAGTTGCCCACGAGCAGTACTTC,NA,TRBJ2-7,TRBV5-6,NA
CASSLAVGFLSGYTF,TGCGCCAGCAGCTTGGCCGTGGGCTTCCTTTCTGGCTACACCTTC,NA,TRBJ1-2,TRBV5-1,NA
CATSRAHGGTSPTQYF,TGTGCCACCAGCAGAGCACATGGGGGGACTAGTCCTACGCAGTATTTT,NA,TRBJ2-3,TRBV15,TRBD2
CASSPQGAGAKNIQYF,TGTGCCAGCAGCCCACAGGGGGCCGGGGCCAAAAACATTCAGTACTTC,NA,TRBJ2-4,TRBV6-6,TRBD1
CASSLQGPRGNSPLHF,TGTGCCAGCAGCTTACAGGGGCCACGGGGTAATTCACCCCTCCACTTT,NA,TRBJ1-6,TRBV7-9,NA
CAWRQGPGELFF,TGTGCCTGGAGGCAGGGCCCAGGGGAGCTGTTTTTT,NA,TRBJ2-2,TRBV30,NA
CASSLNRGGSSPLHF,TGTGCCAGCAGTTTAAACAGGGGAGGGAGTTCACCCCTCCACTTT,NA,TRBJ1-6,TRBV27,TRBD1
CATSPYSGGGITDTQYF,TGTGCCACCAGCCCCTATTCAGGCGGGGGGATCACAGATACGCAGTATTTT,NA,TRBJ2-3,TRBV15,TRBD2
CASSSSGWAQHF,TGTGCCAGCAGCTCTAGCGGGTGGGCCCAGCATTTT,NA,TRBJ1-5,TRBV7-2,NA
CASSPGPSQETQYF,TGTGCCAGCAGCCCTGGGCCGTCCCAAGAGACCCAGTACTTC,NA,TRBJ2-5,TRBV13,NA
CASSRGGLYNEQFF,TGTGCCAGCTCCCGCGGGGGCTTATACAATGAGCAGTTCTTC,NA,TRBJ2-1,TRBV7-9,NA